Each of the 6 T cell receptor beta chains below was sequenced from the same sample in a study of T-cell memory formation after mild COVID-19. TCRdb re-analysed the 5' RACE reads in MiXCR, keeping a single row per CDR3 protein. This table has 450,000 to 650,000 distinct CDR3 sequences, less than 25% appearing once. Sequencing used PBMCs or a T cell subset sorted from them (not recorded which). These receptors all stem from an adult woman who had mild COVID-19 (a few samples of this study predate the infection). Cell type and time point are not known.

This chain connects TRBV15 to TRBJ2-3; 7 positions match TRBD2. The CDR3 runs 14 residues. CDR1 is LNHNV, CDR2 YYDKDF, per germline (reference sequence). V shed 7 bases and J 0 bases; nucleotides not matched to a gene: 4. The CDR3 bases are TGTGCCACCAAGCGGGGCCCTAGCACAGATACGCAGTATTTT. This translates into CATKRGPSTDTQYF. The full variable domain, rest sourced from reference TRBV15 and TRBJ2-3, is DAMVIQNPRYQVTQFGKPVTLSCSQTLNHNVMYWYQQKSSQAPKLLFHYYDKDFNNEADTPDNFQSRRPNTSFCFLDIRSPGLGDTAMYLCATKRGPSTDTQYFGPGTRLTVL.

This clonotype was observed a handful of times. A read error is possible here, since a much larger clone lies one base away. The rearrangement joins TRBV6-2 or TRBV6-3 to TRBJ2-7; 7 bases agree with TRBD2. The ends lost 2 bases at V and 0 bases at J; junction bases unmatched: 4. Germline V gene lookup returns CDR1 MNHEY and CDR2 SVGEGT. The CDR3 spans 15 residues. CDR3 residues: CASSYGTIGSYEQYF. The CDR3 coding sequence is TGTGCCAGCAGTTACGGGACTATCGGCTCCTACGAGCAGTACTTC.

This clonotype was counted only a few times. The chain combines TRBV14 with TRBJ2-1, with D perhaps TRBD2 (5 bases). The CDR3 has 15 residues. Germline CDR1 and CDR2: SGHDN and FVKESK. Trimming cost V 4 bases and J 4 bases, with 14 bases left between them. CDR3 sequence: CASSRDGGIYNEQFF. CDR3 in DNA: TGTGCCAGCAGCCGAGACGGAGGAATATACAATGAGCAGTTCTTC.

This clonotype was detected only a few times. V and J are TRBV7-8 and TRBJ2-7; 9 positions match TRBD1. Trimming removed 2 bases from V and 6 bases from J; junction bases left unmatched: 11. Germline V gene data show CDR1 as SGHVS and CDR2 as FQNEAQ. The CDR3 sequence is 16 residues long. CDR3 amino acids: CASSLRDRELLGEQYF. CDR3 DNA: TGTGCCAGCAGCTTAAGGGACAGGGAGCTTTTGGGCGAGCAGTACTTC.

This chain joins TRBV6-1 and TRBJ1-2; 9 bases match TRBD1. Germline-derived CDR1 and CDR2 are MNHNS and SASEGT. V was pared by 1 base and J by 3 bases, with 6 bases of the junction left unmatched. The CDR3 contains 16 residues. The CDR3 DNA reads TGTGCCAGCAGTGAAGTAACAGGGGGCAGGCACTATGGCTACACCTTC. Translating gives CASSEVTGGRHYGYTF.

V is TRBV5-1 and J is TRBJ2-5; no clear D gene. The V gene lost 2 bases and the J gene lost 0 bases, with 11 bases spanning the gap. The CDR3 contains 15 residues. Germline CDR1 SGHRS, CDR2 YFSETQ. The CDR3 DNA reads TGCGCCAGCAGCTTATACCTCGAAAACCAAGAGACCCAGTACTTC. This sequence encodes CASSLYLENQETQYF.